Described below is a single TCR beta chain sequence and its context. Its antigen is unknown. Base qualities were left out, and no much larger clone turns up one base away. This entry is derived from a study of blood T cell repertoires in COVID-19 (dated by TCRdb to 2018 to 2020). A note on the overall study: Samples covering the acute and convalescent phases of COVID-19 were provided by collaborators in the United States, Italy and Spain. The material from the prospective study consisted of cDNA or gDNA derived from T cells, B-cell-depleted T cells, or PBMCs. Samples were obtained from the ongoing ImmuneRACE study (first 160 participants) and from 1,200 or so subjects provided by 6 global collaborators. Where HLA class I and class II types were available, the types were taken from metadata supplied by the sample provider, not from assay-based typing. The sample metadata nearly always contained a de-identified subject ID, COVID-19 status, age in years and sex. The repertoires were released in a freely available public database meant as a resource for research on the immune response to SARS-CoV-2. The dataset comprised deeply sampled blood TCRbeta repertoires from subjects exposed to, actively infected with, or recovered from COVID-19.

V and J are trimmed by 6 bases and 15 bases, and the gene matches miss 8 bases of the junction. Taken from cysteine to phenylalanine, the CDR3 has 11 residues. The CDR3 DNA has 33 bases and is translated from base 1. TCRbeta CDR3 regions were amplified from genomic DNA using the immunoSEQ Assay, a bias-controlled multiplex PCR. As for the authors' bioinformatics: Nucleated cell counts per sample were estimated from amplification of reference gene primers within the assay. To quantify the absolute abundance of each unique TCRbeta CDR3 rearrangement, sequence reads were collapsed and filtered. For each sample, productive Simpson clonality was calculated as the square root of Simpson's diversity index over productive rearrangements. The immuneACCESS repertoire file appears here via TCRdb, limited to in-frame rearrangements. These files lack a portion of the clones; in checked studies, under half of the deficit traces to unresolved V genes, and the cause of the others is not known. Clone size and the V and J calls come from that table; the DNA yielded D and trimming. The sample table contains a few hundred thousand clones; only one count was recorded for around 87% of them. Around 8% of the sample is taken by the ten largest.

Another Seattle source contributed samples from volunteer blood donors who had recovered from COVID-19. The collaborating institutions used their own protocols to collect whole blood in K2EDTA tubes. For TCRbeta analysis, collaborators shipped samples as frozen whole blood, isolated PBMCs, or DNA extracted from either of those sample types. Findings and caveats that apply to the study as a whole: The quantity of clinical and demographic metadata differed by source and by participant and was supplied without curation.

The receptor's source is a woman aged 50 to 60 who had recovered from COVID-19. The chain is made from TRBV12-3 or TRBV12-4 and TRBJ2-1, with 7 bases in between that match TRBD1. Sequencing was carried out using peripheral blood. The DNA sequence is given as TGTGCCAGCAGGTCCGACAGGGTAGCGTTCTTC. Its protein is CASRSDRVAFF.